A single sample is the source of the 30 T cell receptor beta chains below, sequenced in a study of T cell responses to AZD1222 COVID-19 vaccine. Here immunoSEQ multiplex PCR was the method, and the copy in TCRdb shows in-frame clones only, minus some. The data show roughly 130,000 clones, with over 75% seen just once and 15% to 20% held by the top ten. The material was peripheral blood, obtained on day 0 of MenACWY control vaccination. The source of these receptors is an adult in good health.

The chain links TRBV2 to TRBJ2-5, with TRBD1 identical over 11 bases. The CDR3 sequence is 15 residues long. Per the germline V gene, CDR1 is SNHLY and CDR2 is FYNNEI. The junction had 6 bases not matched to a gene; V was cut back by 7 bases and J by 2 bases. Here the CDR3 reads CASKRDRGIQETQYF. The CDR3 coding sequence is TGTGCCAGCAAAAGGGACAGGGGGATTCAAGAGACCCAGTACTTC.

The chain links TRBV27 to TRBJ1-2, with a possible D match to TRBD1 (6 bases). V was clipped by 2 bases and J by 5 bases, with 6 bases between them. CDR1 and CDR2 from the germline V gene are MNHEY and SMNVEV (reference sequence). CDR3 length equals 12 residues. The CDR3 reads CASSLQGYGYTF. CDR3 nucleotides: TGTGCCAGCAGTTTACAGGGGTATGGCTACACCTTC.

This clone has more than one count but fewer than ten. V is TRBV19 and J is TRBJ1-5; D may be TRBD1 (6 bases). The V end was cut by 5 bases, the J end by 7 bases, with 18 bases between. From germline, CDR1 is LNHDA and CDR2 SQIVND (reference sequence). The CDR3 runs 15 residues. The CDR3 is CASSAQTGLGQPQHF. The CDR3 region has the DNA TGTGCCAGTAGTGCCCAAACAGGGCTGGGGCAGCCCCAGCATTTT.

CDR3 DNA: TGTGCCAGCAGCCGTGCGGGGGTTCATGGCTACACCTTC. Its translation is CASSRAGVHGYTF. J is TRBJ1-2 and V is TRBV5-4; the D gene is possibly TRBD1 (5 bases). Germline CDR1 is SGHNT and CDR2 is YYREEE (reference sequence). The length of the CDR3 is 13 residues. V shed 4 bases and J shed 6 bases, with 13 bases lying between them.

The rearrangement uses TRBV2 and TRBJ2-5; weak D call: TRBD2 (7 bases). The length of the CDR3 is 16 residues. V was shortened by 6 bases and J by 0 bases, with 17 bases between the two germline ends. The germline gives CDR1 SNHLY, CDR2 FYNNEI. The CDR3 nucleotides are TGTGCCAGCAGCGGACTAGGGGGGTCGTACCAAGAGACCCAGTACTTC. Its protein is CASSGLGGSYQETQYF.

The V call is TRBV6-5, the J call TRBJ2-3; 12 bases are shared with TRBD2. V was clipped by 4 bases and J by 4 bases; unmatched bases: 6. This CDR3 has 16 amino acids. The germline CDR1 and CDR2 sequences are MNHEY and SVGAGI. The CDR3 loop is CASSSTSGSQADTQYF. The CDR3, as DNA: TGTGCCAGCAGTTCGACTAGCGGGAGTCAGGCAGATACGCAGTATTTT.

This chain uses TRBV6-6 with TRBJ2-1; 9 bases map to TRBD1. The V gene end was trimmed by 4 bases and the J gene end by 6 bases; junction bases not matched to a gene: 7. This CDR3 region has 15 residues. Germline V gene sequence: CDR1 MNHNY, CDR2 SVGAGI (reference sequence). In DNA form, the CDR3 reads TGTGCCAGCAGTTTCGACAGGGGGTCTCCCAATGAGCAGTTCTTC. This translates into CASSFDRGSPNEQFF.

V is TRBV7-6 and J is TRBJ2-7; TRBD1 aligns across 7 bases. V lost 4 bases and J lost 7; bases outside the gene matches: 16. This CDR3 is built from 16 residues. The V gene's germline CDR1 is SGHVS and CDR2 FNYEAQ. The CDR3 region is CASSSRPQDRWEEQYF. The DNA for the CDR3 is TGTGCCAGCAGCTCGAGGCCCCAGGACAGGTGGGAAGAGCAGTACTTC.

The chain joins TRBV2 to TRBJ2-7; TRBD1 matches at 7 bases. The CDR3 consists of 14 residues. Per the germline V gene, CDR1 is SNHLY and CDR2 is FYNNEI. Trimming removed 6 bases from V and 1 base from J; junction bases left unmatched: 6. The CDR3 loop is CASSRDSLSYEQYF. CDR3 DNA sequence: TGTGCCAGCAGCCGGGACAGCTTATCCTACGAGCAGTACTTC. Looking up the rest from reference TRBV2 and TRBJ2-7 gives the full variable domain: EPEVTQTPSHQVTQMGQEVILRCVPISNHLYFYWYRQILGQKVEFLVSFYNNEISEKSEIFDDQFSVERPDGSNFTLKIRSTKLEDSAMYFCASSRDSLSYEQYFGPGTRLTVT.

The chain uses TRBV2 and TRBJ2-7, with 9 bases aligning to TRBD1. The J segment lost 2 bases and the V segment lost 10 bases, leaving 9 bases of the junction unmatched. This CDR3 spans 14 amino acids. Germline V gives CDR1 SNHLY, CDR2 FYNNEI. The CDR3 protein is CATRTTGGTYEQYF. Here the CDR3 DNA reads TGTGCCACCCGGACGACAGGGGGAACCTACGAGCAGTACTTC.

This chain connects TRBV27 to TRBJ2-7; 9 bases map to TRBD1. This CDR3 comprises 15 residues. Germline CDR1 is MNHEY and CDR2 is SMNVEV (reference sequence). J was trimmed by 5 bases and V by 6 bases; bases with no gene match: 11. The CDR3 loop reads CASSIPGTGRNEQYF. The CDR3 DNA is TGTGCCAGCAGCATTCCCGGGACAGGGAGAAACGAGCAGTACTTC.

The rearrangement links TRBV15 to TRBJ2-3; D is ambiguous. V was shortened by 0 bases and J by 3 bases, with 16 bases between the two germline ends. This CDR3 spans 17 amino acids. Germline values: CDR1 LNHNV, CDR2 YYDKDF (reference sequence). The CDR3 DNA follows: TGTGCCACCAGCAGAGATCATAACACCCGGATGACAGATACGCAGTATTTT. This translates into CATSRDHNTRMTDTQYF. The full variable domain, in which reference TRBV15 and TRBJ2-3 provide the parts outside the CDR3, is DAMVIQNPRYQVTQFGKPVTLSCSQTLNHNVMYWYQQKSSQAPKLLFHYYDKDFNNEADTPDNFQSRRPNTSFCFLDIRSPGLGDTAMYLCATSRDHNTRMTDTQYFGPGTRLTVL.

This clone occurred once. The genes are TRBV15 and TRBJ1-4; D is unresolved. V dropped 1 base and J dropped 6 bases, with 9 bases sitting between them. The CDR3 is 14 amino acids. Germline V gene sequence: CDR1 LNHNV, CDR2 YYDKDF (reference sequence). CDR3 region: CATSRAWRDEKLFF. DNA of the CDR3: TGTGCCACCAGCAGAGCCTGGCGGGATGAAAAACTGTTTTTT.

This clone has just one count. V gene TRBV14 combines with J gene TRBJ2-7; no clear D gene. This CDR3 contains 12 residues. Trimming cost V 2 bases and J 3 bases, with 5 bases left between them. CDR1 is SGHDN, CDR2 FVKESK, per germline. The CDR3 DNA reads as TGTGCCAGCAGCCAACAGTACTACGAGCAGTACTTC. It encodes CASSQQYYEQYF.

This chain uses TRBV5-4 with TRBJ1-3; D not resolved. Germline assignment: CDR1 SGHNT and CDR2 YYREEE (reference sequence). The CDR3 length is 13 residues. V lost 4 bases and J lost 8, with 13 bases in between. The chain's CDR3 is CASSLTGRDTIYF. As DNA, the CDR3 is TGTGCCAGCAGCCTAACGGGGAGAGACACCATATATTTT. Supplemented by reference TRBV5-4 and TRBJ1-3, the full variable domain reads ETGVTQSPTHLIKTRGQQVTLRCSSQSGHNTVSWYQQALGQGPQFIFQYYREEENGRGNFPPRFSGLQFPNYSSELNVNALELDDSALYLCASSLTGRDTIYFGEGSWLTVV.

The J gene is TRBJ1-5, the V gene TRBV28, with 8 bases aligning to TRBD1. The length of the CDR3 is 14 residues. The V and J ends lost 8 bases and 2 bases, in that order; junction bases with no gene match: 5. The germline CDR1 and CDR2 sequences are MDHEN and SYDVKM. Here the CDR3 reads CASGLTGGNQPQHF. CDR3 sequence (DNA): TGTGCCAGCGGCTTGACAGGGGGCAATCAGCCCCAGCATTTT.

V usage is TRBV12-3 or TRBV12-4 and J usage is TRBJ1-2; weak D call: TRBD1 (5 bases). The CDR3 loop spans 13 amino acids. V was clipped by 9 bases and J by 2 bases, with 13 bases between them. The CDR3 protein is CASGAVNNYGYTF. The CDR3 nucleotides are TGTGCCAGTGGGGCCGTGAACAACTATGGCTACACCTTC.

The sample holds one count of this clone. The chain has TRBV19 and TRBJ1-5; no clear D gene. Germline CDR1 reads LNHDA; CDR2 reads SQIVND (reference sequence). This CDR3 region has 13 residues. V gave up 7 bases and J gave up 1 base, with 8 bases separating them. The CDR3 region is CASIGRSNQPQHF. In DNA form, the CDR3 reads TGTGCCAGTATCGGACGAAGCAATCAGCCCCAGCATTTT.

V usage is TRBV5-4 and J usage is TRBJ2-3, with D perhaps matching TRBD1 or TRBD2 (5 bases each). Germline loops: CDR1 SGHNT, CDR2 YYREEE (reference sequence). CDR3 length: 15 residues. Trimming removed 5 bases at V and 2 bases at J, with 15 bases between. The CDR3 region has the DNA TGTGCCAGCAGTCCACCGGGACCCCTCACAGATACGCAGTATTTT. Residues: CASSPPGPLTDTQYF.

This chain uses TRBV24-1 with TRBJ1-6, with 7 bases identical to TRBD1. The CDR3 extends over 19 amino acids. Germline trimming cut 6 bases from V and 3 bases from J; bases unmatched to any gene: 16. Germline lookup yields CDR1 KGHDR and CDR2 SFDVKD. CDR3: CATSRSIMDRSYYNSPLHF. The DNA for the CDR3 is TGTGCCACCAGTCGGAGTATTATGGACAGGTCCTACTATAATTCACCCCTCCACTTT.

V and J are TRBV7-2 and TRBJ2-3; D ambiguous. Trimming removed 1 base from V and 1 base from J, with 9 bases in between. CDR3 size: 15 residues. In germline, CDR1 is SGHTA, CDR2 FQGNSA. The CDR3 spells CASSLGTYGTDTQYF. The CDR3 coding sequence is TGTGCCAGCAGCTTAGGCACCTACGGCACAGATACGCAGTATTTT.

This chain connects TRBV6-1 to TRBJ1-2; D is perhaps TRBD1 (5 bases). The CDR3 extends over 16 amino acids. Germline lookup yields CDR1 MNHNS and CDR2 SASEGT. V lost 3 bases to trimming and J lost 5 bases, with 19 bases between them. The CDR3 DNA is TGTGCCAGCAGTGATAAGAAGTCGGCAGAGGGGTATGGCTACACCTTC. It yields the protein CASSDKKSAEGYGYTF.

The chain couples TRBV7-2 to TRBJ2-1; D perhaps matches TRBD2 (6 bases). Germline lookup yields CDR1 SGHTA and CDR2 FQGNSA. The CDR3 length is 15 residues. Trimming cost V 5 bases and J 3 bases, with 14 bases left between them. The CDR3 spells CASSHRASVYNEQFF. The CDR3, as DNA: TGTGCCAGCAGCCACCGGGCTAGCGTCTACAATGAGCAGTTCTTC.

For the CDR3, the DNA is TGTGCCAGCAGCTTAGCAAACAGTTGGAACACTGAAGCTTTCTTT. Its protein product is CASSLANSWNTEAFF. This rearrangement joins TRBV7-2 to TRBJ1-1; unclear D gene. The CDR3 is 15 amino acids. Germline CDR1 and CDR2: SGHTA and FQGNSA. The V gene lost 0 bases and the J gene lost 1 base, with 9 bases spanning the gap.

The V call is TRBV21-1, the J call TRBJ2-7; the D call in the table, TRBD1, was not verified against the DNA. TRBV21-1 is labeled a pseudogene. The CDR3 loop spans 18 amino acids. The CDR3 sequence is CASSKRQGAAPDPYEQYF. In DNA, the CDR3 is TGTGCCAGCAGCAAACGTCAGGGGGCCGCTCCCGATCCCTACGAGCAGTACTTC.

The chain employs TRBV2 and TRBJ2-5, with 16 bases lining up with TRBD2. Per the germline V gene, CDR1 is SNHLY and CDR2 is FYNNEI. This CDR3 is 19 amino acids long. V lost 8 bases, J lost 1 base, and 13 bases stayed unmatched. The CDR3 loop is CASQNPGTSGRGFQETQYF. CDR3 sequence (DNA): TGTGCCAGCCAAAATCCAGGGACTAGCGGGAGGGGATTCCAAGAGACCCAGTACTTC.

The gene calls are TRBV18 and TRBJ2-7, with 7 positions matching TRBD2. The CDR3 length is 15 residues. V gave up 3 bases and J gave up 1 base; unmatched junction bases: 6. CDR1 is KGHSH, CDR2 LQKENI, per germline. CDR3 sequence reads: CASSPPGTKSYEQYF. The CDR3 nucleotides are TGTGCCAGCTCACCCCCCGGGACTAAGTCCTACGAGCAGTACTTC.

This sequence joins TRBV7-6 and TRBJ2-7, with a weak D call TRBD2 (5 bases). Germline V gene lookup returns CDR1 SGHVS and CDR2 FNYEAQ. CDR3 length: 14 residues. Deletions cut 0 bases from V and 3 bases from J, with 9 bases between. DNA of the CDR3: TGTGCCAGCAGCTTAGCGCCCGGGGACTACGAGCAGTACTTC. This sequence encodes CASSLAPGDYEQYF.

This chain links TRBV5-1 with TRBJ1-1; 7 bases line up with TRBD1. From germline, CDR1 is SGHRS and CDR2 YFSETQ. With 0 bases clipped from V and 4 bases from J, the junction kept 3 bases outside the gene matches. CDR3 length: 14 residues. CDR3 nucleotides: TGCGCCAGCAGCTTGGAACAGGGGAGCACTGAAGCTTTCTTT. Its translation is CASSLEQGSTEAFF.

The rearrangement links TRBV19 to TRBJ2-3; 8 nucleotides match TRBD2. Germline V gene lookup returns CDR1 LNHDA and CDR2 SQIVND (reference sequence). This CDR3 region has 13 residues. The J segment lost 5 bases and the V segment lost 9 bases, leaving 7 bases of the junction unmatched. CDR3 in DNA: TGTGCCAGCGGGGGGGGAGTGGGAGATACGCAGTATTTT. Amino acid sequence: CASGGGVGDTQYF.